The 22 T cell receptor beta chains listed next were all sequenced from one sample in a study of T cell responses to AZD1222 COVID-19 vaccine. The method was immunoSEQ multiplex PCR; TCRdb's version includes in-frame clones alone and lacks a portion of them. Altogether over 100,000 clones are present, 91% being singletons, with the ten largest covering around 7%. The sequencing used peripheral blood, collected on day 0 of AZD1222 vaccination. The receptor set was obtained from an adult in good health.

The chain employs TRBV9 and TRBJ1-6, with D perhaps matching TRBD1 (5 bases). Trimming left V 6 bases short and J 9 bases short, with 16 bases between. There are 14 residues in the CDR3. Germline CDR1 SGDLS, CDR2 YYNGEE. The CDR3: CASTFRDSGSPLHF. The CDR3 bases are TGTGCCAGCACCTTCCGAGACAGTGGTTCACCCCTCCACTTT.

This chain links TRBV12-3 or TRBV12-4 with TRBJ2-5, with D uncertain. Trimming stripped 3 bases from V and 0 bases from J, with 5 bases between. The CDR3 loop spans 13 amino acids. CDR3 in DNA: TGTGCCAGCAGTTTGACGGACCAAGAGACCCAGTACTTC. It codes for CASSLTDQETQYF.

The rearrangement links TRBV29-1 to TRBJ1-1, with TRBD1 identical over 8 bases. The CDR3 length is 14 residues. The V gene end was trimmed by 7 bases and the J gene end by 0 bases; junction bases not matched to a gene: 7. From germline, CDR1 is SQVTM and CDR2 ANQGSEA. CDR3 sequence (DNA): TGCAGCGCCGGACAGGGCCGCTTGAACACTGAAGCTTTCTTT. Translating it yields CSAGQGRLNTEAFF.

The rearrangement joins TRBV4-2 to TRBJ1-1; D not resolved. Trimming shortened V by 3 bases and J by 0 bases, and 11 bases separated the two germline ends. The CDR3 contains 15 residues. The germline V gene has CDR1 LGHNA and CDR2 YNFKEQ. The CDR3, as DNA: TGTGCCAGCAGCCATAATTCGGGGTTGAACACTGAAGCTTTCTTT. Protein: CASSHNSGLNTEAFF.

The genes are TRBV11-2 and TRBJ1-2; 7 bases match TRBD1. The V and J ends lost 6 bases and 4 bases, in that order; junction bases with no gene match: 11. CDR3 length: 15 amino acids. In germline, CDR1 is SGHAT, CDR2 FQNNGV. In DNA form, the CDR3 reads TGTGCCAGCAGTAACGGACAGGACTACCCCTATGGCTACACCTTC. Its translation is CASSNGQDYPYGYTF.

The chain is built from TRBV4-1 and TRBJ1-3, with D maybe TRBD1 (6 bases). The V gene's germline CDR1 is MGHRA and CDR2 YSYEKL. Trimming shortened V by 4 bases and J by 4 bases, and 14 bases separated the two germline ends. CDR3 length equals 15 residues. CDR3 nucleotide sequence: TGCGCCAGCAGCCCCCTTCGAACAGGGGGAAACACCATATATTTT. Protein product: CASSPLRTGGNTIYF.

This sequence joins TRBV19 and TRBJ1-2; unclear D gene. Germline assignment: CDR1 LNHDA and CDR2 SQIVND (reference sequence). Trimming removed 2 bases at V and 0 bases at J, with 10 bases between. CDR3 length: 15 amino acids. CDR3 sequence reads: CASSIPAGANYGYTF. In nucleotides, the CDR3 is TGTGCCAGTAGTATACCCGCCGGAGCTAACTATGGCTACACCTTC.

V usage is TRBV27 and J usage is TRBJ1-6; D unclear. The CDR3 is 14 residues long. Germline lookup yields CDR1 MNHEY and CDR2 SMNVEV (reference sequence). V lost 5 bases and J 0 bases, leaving 5 bases between the germline ends. The CDR3 coding sequence is TGTGCCAGCAGTGGAAGCTCCTATAATTCACCCCTCCACTTT. This sequence encodes CASSGSSYNSPLHF.

A single count supports this clone. The chain has TRBV19 and TRBJ1-5; 9 bases map to TRBD1. The CDR3 covers 15 residues. With 1 base clipped from V and 4 bases from J, the junction kept 2 bases outside the gene matches. Germline CDR1 and CDR2: LNHDA and SQIVND (reference sequence). Here the CDR3 DNA reads TGTGCCAGTAGTATAGGGACAGGGGCTAATCAGCCCCAGCATTTT. Translation gives CASSIGTGANQPQHF. Full variable domain (rest looked up from reference TRBV19 and TRBJ1-5): DGGITQSPKYLFRKEGQNVTLSCEQNLNHDAMYWYRQDPGQGLRLIYYSQIVNDFQKGDIAEGYSVSREKKESFPLTVTSAQKNPTAFYLCASSIGTGANQPQHFGDGTRLSIL.

The rearrangement joins TRBV29-1 to TRBJ1-1; TRBD1 is a possible D gene (6 bases). Germline V gene sequence: CDR1 SQVTM, CDR2 ANQGSEA. The CDR3 runs 12 residues. The germline V and J ends were trimmed by 7 bases and 4 bases, with 13 bases remaining between them. CDR3 bases: TGCAGCGCCGGACAGCGTACCACTGAAGCTTTCTTT. It encodes CSAGQRTTEAFF.

This chain joins TRBV7-9 and TRBJ2-3; TRBD2 matches 8 bases. After removal of 3 bases from V and 0 bases from J, the junction contained 5 bases not matched to a gene. Germline V gene data show CDR1 as SEHNR and CDR2 as FQNEAQ (reference sequence). The CDR3 extends over 16 amino acids. The CDR3 spells CASSFPGGASTDTQYF. The CDR3 region has the DNA TGTGCCAGCAGCTTCCCGGGGGGGGCCAGCACAGATACGCAGTATTTT.

The chain employs TRBV7-7 and TRBJ2-1; D gene ambiguous. V lost 4 bases and J 10 bases, leaving 14 bases between the germline ends. This CDR3 spans 13 amino acids. Germline CDR1 and CDR2: SSHAT and FNYEAQ (reference sequence). CDR3: CASSSATQAEQFF. CDR3 nucleotides: TGTGCCAGCAGCTCAGCTACTCAGGCGGAGCAGTTCTTC.

The CDR3 region has the DNA TGTGCCAGCAGCGCCCGGACAGGGGAATCCCATGGCTACACCTTC. Translating it yields CASSARTGESHGYTF. V and J are TRBV7-9 and TRBJ1-2; 9 bases match TRBD1. The V and J ends lost 5 bases and 6 bases, in that order; junction bases with no gene match: 10. From germline, CDR1 is SEHNR and CDR2 FQNEAQ (reference sequence). The CDR3 covers 15 residues. Full variable domain (outside the CDR3, taken from reference TRBV7-9 and TRBJ1-2): DTGVSQNPRHKITKRGQNVTFRCDPISEHNRLYWYRQTLGQGPEFLTYFQNEAQLEKSRLLSDRFSAERPKGSFSTLEIQRTEQGDSAMYLCASSARTGESHGYTFGSGTRLTVV.

This chain connects TRBV29-1 to TRBJ1-1; D is ambiguous. The CDR3 spans 12 residues. The germline CDR1 and CDR2 sequences are SQVTM and ANQGSEA. The germline V and J ends were trimmed by 7 bases and 1 base, with 10 bases remaining between them. CDR3 sequence: CSARTGNTEAFF. The CDR3 nucleotides read TGCAGCGCCAGGACGGGGAACACTGAAGCTTTCTTT. Full variable domain (outside the CDR3, taken from reference TRBV29-1 and TRBJ1-1): SAVISQKPSRDICQRGTSLTIQCQVDSQVTMMFWYRQQPGQSLTLIATANQGSEATYESGFVIDKFPISRPNLTFSTLTVSNMSPEDSSIYLCSARTGNTEAFFGQGTRLTVV.

V gene TRBV4-2 combines with J gene TRBJ2-7; 9 positions agree with TRBD2. Germline V CDR1 and CDR2: LGHNA, YNFKEQ. J lost 0 bases, V lost 0 bases, and 0 bases had no gene match. The length of the CDR3 is 15 residues. DNA of the CDR3: TGTGCCAGCAGCCAAGATAGCGGGAGCTCCTACGAGCAGTACTTC. This gives the protein CASSQDSGSSYEQYF.

V gene TRBV3-1 (or the pseudogene TRBV3-2) combines with J gene TRBJ2-3; D gene unclear. Germline CDR1 LGHDT, CDR2 YNNKEL (reference sequence). Trimming removed 0 bases at V and 4 bases at J, with 5 bases between. The CDR3 extends over 13 amino acids. As DNA, the CDR3 is TGTGCCAGCAGCCAAGAGGCCCCAGATACGCAGTATTTT. Residues: CASSQEAPDTQYF.

This chain links TRBV9 with TRBJ2-5, with D unclear. Germline-derived CDR1 and CDR2 are SGDLS and YYNGEE. V shed 2 bases and J shed 5 bases, with 13 bases lying between them. This CDR3 region has 14 residues. CDR3 in amino acids: CASSVAGRVETQYF. The CDR3 coding sequence is TGTGCCAGCAGCGTGGCTGGGCGAGTGGAGACCCAGTACTTC.

The gene calls are TRBV7-9 and TRBJ1-4; D is ambiguous. Trimming removed 1 base from V and 8 bases from J, with 8 bases in between. The germline gives CDR1 SEHNR, CDR2 FQNEAQ (reference sequence). This CDR3 comprises 13 residues. CDR3 DNA: TGTGCCAGCAGCTTAGTAGTAGGGGAAAAACTGTTTTTT. Protein: CASSLVVGEKLFF.

This chain connects TRBV5-4 to TRBJ2-2; 12 bases are a match to TRBD2. The CDR3 consists of 15 residues. With V trimmed by 4 bases and J by 3 bases, 1 base remained unmatched. CDR1 is SGHNT, CDR2 YYREEE, per germline (reference sequence). The CDR3 reads CASSRLAGDTGELFF. CDR3 DNA sequence: TGTGCCAGCAGCAGACTAGCGGGAGACACCGGGGAGCTGTTTTTT.

The rearrangement links TRBV15 to TRBJ2-1, with D unclear. CDR1 LNHNV and CDR2 YYDKDF come from the germline V gene (reference sequence). This CDR3 has 13 residues. Trimming removed 3 bases at V and 4 bases at J, with 7 bases between. As DNA, the CDR3 is TGTGCCACCAGCAGGGGTTGGTACAATGAGCAGTTCTTC. Translation gives CATSRGWYNEQFF.

The rearrangement joins TRBV6-5 to TRBJ1-5; no reliable D call. The CDR3 length is 13 residues. The germline V gene has CDR1 MNHEY and CDR2 SVGAGI. V lost 4 bases and J lost 5, with 9 bases in between. CDR3 bases: TGTGCCAGCAGTTCCATGTTCGATCAGCCCCAGCATTTT. Protein sequence: CASSSMFDQPQHF.

This rearrangement joins TRBV3-1 (or the pseudogene TRBV3-2) to TRBJ1-2; D is possibly TRBD1 (6 bases). Germline CDR1 LGHDT, CDR2 YNNKEL (reference sequence). The ends were cut back, 6 bases at V and 7 bases at J, with 15 bases in the middle. The CDR3 extends over 13 amino acids. CDR3 loop: CASSPSGAGGYTF. CDR3 coding DNA: TGTGCCAGCAGTCCCTCAGGGGCAGGTGGCTACACCTTC.